This T cell receptor (beta chain) was captured in a study of identical twins. Trimming pared 4 bases from V and 6 bases from J, leaving 18 bases between. This CDR3 region has 16 residues. In germline, CDR1 is KGHDR, CDR2 SFDVKD. This clonotype was seen ten or more times. TCRdb itself ran the 5' RACE reads through MiXCR, one entry per CDR3 protein. The sample yields about 690,000 distinct CDR3 sequences, around 6.1% seen once. Material for sequencing was naive T cells sorted from blood. The chain recombines TRBV24-1 with TRBJ2-1, with D perhaps TRBD1 or TRBD2 (5 bases each). The clonotype comes from a man aged 18 to 30 in good health. CDR3 sequence: CATSDSGLVISNEQFF. CDR3 DNA: TGTGCCACCAGTGACTCGGGGCTAGTTATATCCAATGAGCAGTTCTTC.